These T cell receptor beta chains were read from a single sample in a study of T cell responses to AZD1222 COVID-19 vaccine. Repertoires were generated with immunoSEQ multiplex PCR, while TCRdb's copy carries only in-frame clones and drops some. Among about 160,000 clones listed, around 90% were seen once. Sample: peripheral blood, taken 28 days after the second AZD1222 dose. These receptors were obtained from an adult who received the AZD1222 COVID-19 vaccine. Both conserved end residues are part of each CDR3. D genes are given only for firm matches. Not all rows give a size; the values are once, few, many and, for expanded clones, a class.

once	-	TRBV6-5	TRBJ2-7	CASSYSAGYEQYF	TGTGCCAGCAGTTACTCGGCAGGATACGAGCAGTACTTC
-	-	TRBV30	TRBJ2-2	CAWSVRDTGELFF	TGTGCCTGGAGTGTCCGAGACACCGGGGAGCTGTTTTTT
-	-	TRBV4-2	TRBJ1-5	CASSAGTQNQPQHF	TGTGCCAGCAGCGCGGGGACACAAAATCAGCCCCAGCATTTT
once	TRBD1	TRBV10-2	TRBJ1-2	CASLRGQSNYGYTF	TGCGCCAGCTTAAGGGGACAGTCTAACTATGGCTACACCTTC
-	-	TRBV6-4	TRBJ2-7	CASSDSMTGWAYEQYF	TGTGCCAGCAGTGACTCGATGACGGGATGGGCCTACGAGCAGTACTTC
-	TRBD2	TRBV28	TRBJ2-3	CASSKLAERADTQYF	TGTGCCAGCAGTAAACTAGCGGAGAGGGCAGATACGCAGTATTTT
-	TRBD1	TRBV19	TRBJ1-3	CASGTGAYSGNTIYF	TGTGCCAGTGGGACAGGAGCCTACTCTGGAAACACCATATATTTT
-	TRBD1	TRBV15	TRBJ2-7	CATRQLQGAGEQYF	TGTGCCACCAGGCAACTACAGGGGGCTGGCGAGCAGTACTTC
-	TRBD1	TRBV9	TRBJ1-1	CASSPQRGRRGTEAFF	TGTGCCAGCAGCCCCCAAAGGGGGCGTAGGGGCACTGAAGCTTTCTTT
-	-	TRBV30	TRBJ1-2	CAWSNGGYGYTF	TGTGCCTGGAGTAACGGGGGCTATGGCTACACCTTC